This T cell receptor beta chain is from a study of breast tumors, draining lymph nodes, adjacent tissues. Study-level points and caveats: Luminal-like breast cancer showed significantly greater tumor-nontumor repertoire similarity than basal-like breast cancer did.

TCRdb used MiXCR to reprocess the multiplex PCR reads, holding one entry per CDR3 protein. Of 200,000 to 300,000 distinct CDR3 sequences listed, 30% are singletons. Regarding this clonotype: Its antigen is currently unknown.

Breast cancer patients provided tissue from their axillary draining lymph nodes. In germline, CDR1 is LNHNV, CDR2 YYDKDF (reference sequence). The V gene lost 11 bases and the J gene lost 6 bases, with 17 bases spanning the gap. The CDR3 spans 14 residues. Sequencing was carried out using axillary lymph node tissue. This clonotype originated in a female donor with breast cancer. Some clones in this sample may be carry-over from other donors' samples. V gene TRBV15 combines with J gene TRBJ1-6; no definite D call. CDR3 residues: CALPTPGTNSPLHF. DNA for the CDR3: TGTGCCCTACCGACACCGGGAACTAATTCACCCCTCCACTTT.